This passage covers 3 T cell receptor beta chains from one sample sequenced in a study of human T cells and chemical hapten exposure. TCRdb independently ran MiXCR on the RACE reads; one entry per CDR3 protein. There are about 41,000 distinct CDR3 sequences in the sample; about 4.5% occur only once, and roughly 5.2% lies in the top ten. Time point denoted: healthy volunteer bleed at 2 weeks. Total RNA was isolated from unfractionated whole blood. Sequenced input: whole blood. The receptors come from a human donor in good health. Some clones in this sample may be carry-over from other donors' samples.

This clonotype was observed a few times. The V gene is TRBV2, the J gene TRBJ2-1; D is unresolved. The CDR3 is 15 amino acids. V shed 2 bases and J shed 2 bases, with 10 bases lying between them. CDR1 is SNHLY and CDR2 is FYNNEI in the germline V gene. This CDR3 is CASSERGRTYNEQFF. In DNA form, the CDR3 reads TGTGCCAGCAGTGAAAGAGGTCGGACCTACAATGAGCAGTTCTTC.

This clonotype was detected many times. The CDR3 region has the DNA TGTGCCAGCAGCCCCGCCCCGCGGAGCACAGATACGCAGTATTTT. Translation gives CASSPAPRSTDTQYF. The chain combines TRBV27 with TRBJ2-3; no reliable D call. Germline CDR1 MNHEY, CDR2 SMNVEV (reference sequence). Deletions cut 6 bases from V and 0 bases from J, with 13 bases between. This CDR3 is built from 15 residues.

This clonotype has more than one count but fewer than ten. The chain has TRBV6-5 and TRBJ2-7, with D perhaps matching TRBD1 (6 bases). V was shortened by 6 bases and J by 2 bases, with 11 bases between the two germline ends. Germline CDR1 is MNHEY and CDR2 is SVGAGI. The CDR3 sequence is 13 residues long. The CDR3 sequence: CASREGGAYEQYF. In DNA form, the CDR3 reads TGTGCCAGCAGGGAAGGGGGAGCCTACGAGCAGTACTTC.